The source of this T cell receptor (beta chain) is a study of Graves' ophthalmopathy and Graves' hyperthyroidism (dated by TCRdb to 2017 to 2018). About the full investigation: Peripheral blood samples were taken at the time of initial diagnosis, before any treatment was given. Following sample collection, hyperthyroidism patients were given methimazole at a starting dose of 30 mg daily, and ophthalmopathy patients were given high-dose intravenous methylprednisolone. The 90 to 100 discovery patients were randomly split 7:3 into training and test sets. In total, some 130 blood samples were TCR-sequenced: some 40 ophthalmopathy, under 80 hyperthyroidism and about 17 hyperthyroidism-to-ophthalmopathy patients. A discovery set of 100 patients (approximately 42 ophthalmopathy, 57 stable hyperthyroidism) was enrolled to explore V-J signatures distinguishing ophthalmopathy from hyperthyroidism. In roughly six hyperthyroidism patients, T-cell repertoires of thyroid tissue and blood were compared. TCR beta repertoire signatures were used to distinguish Graves' ophthalmopathy from Graves' hyperthyroidism and to predict progression to ophthalmopathy. An independent validation cohort was composed of some 19 hyperthyroidism patients and approximately 15 patients who later progressed from hyperthyroidism to ophthalmopathy. Points the paper makes about the study in general: In cross-validation, the 13-signature model distinguished ophthalmopathy from stable hyperthyroidism with 87.88% sensitivity and approximately 81% specificity, while in the test set the corresponding values were about 80% and 75%. No statistical method was used to predetermine the sample size, and group allocation was not hidden from the investigators. Among expanded thyroid clonotypes with frequency above 0.001, most also showed up in blood, which suggests that blood repertoires may reflect the thyroid immune response. In validation, the model predicted ophthalmopathy progression with about 71% sensitivity and about 73% specificity; 12 predicted patients were CT-confirmed with GO in a median of about 6.1 months.

For repertoire sequencing, TCR beta CDR3 regions were amplified from RNA transcripts. The first round of RT-PCR was done with HTBI primers and the Qiagen OneStep RT-PCR kit, and was followed by a second round of multiplex PCR, then size selection and purification. The libraries underwent paired-end sequencing with 100 bp reads on an Illumina HiSeq2000. On the study's bioinformatics: SOAPnuke was used for read processing, and reads with adapters, uncalled bases, a mean Phred below 15, or no exact constant-primer or identifier match were discarded. COPE v1.2.5 was used to merge high-quality paired reads. Unique nucleotide sequences were defined as clonotypes and aligned to IMGT TRB V, D and J references using MiTCR v1.1. The analysis was limited to V-J combinations with a frequency above 0.0001, which together covered 98% to 99.2% of repertoires. For each V-J combination, a TCR clonal expansion and chaos score was defined as F50 clonal expansion divided by the chaos observed in the TCRdist matrix. Features were reduced by Welch's t-statistics and random forest to around 13 V-J combinations, which fed a naive Bayes classifier. The similarity between thyroid and blood repertoires was quantified using the Morisita-Horn index. TCRdb reprocessed the public reads (quality trimming at Q25 with fastp, clone calling with MiXCR) and kept in-frame beta chains. For every CDR3 protein sequence, its rows merge into one entry that carries the most common genes and DNA. These V and J calls are TCRdb output, not the study's own analysis. The sample profile shows some 520,000 distinct CDR3 sequences; roughly 14% of them were found once. The top ten clones comprise 9.8% of the sample.

The ophthalmopathy patients had moderately to severely active disease, with a Clinical Activity Score of 3 or higher, a NOSPECS grade of 4 or higher, and a disease duration of less than 3 months. Patients were excluded if they had other autoimmune diseases, uncontrolled infections, pregnancy or lactation. Clinical symptoms, serum thyroxine, TRAb, thyroid ultrasound and orbital computed tomography were used for diagnosis. PBMCs were isolated from 10 ml of fresh peripheral blood by Ficoll-Paque density gradient centrifugation. Trizol reagent was used to extract the total RNA, and its quality was then checked on an Agilent 2100 Bioanalyzer. This clonotype was seen ten or more times. Its antigen target is currently unknown. No clone much larger than this one lies a single base away; base qualities are absent. Unmatched junction bases come to 5, with V trimmed by 10 bases and J by 8 bases. The CDR3, cysteine through phenylalanine, is 11 amino acids long. The only DNA kept is the CDR3, 33 bases in frame from the first base. CDR1 and CDR2 are drawn from the germline V gene: ENHRY, SYGVKD.

The sequence is built from TRBV10-3 and TRBJ1-2; TRBD1 lines up with 9 middle nucleotides. The TCR was taken from a woman aged 25 to 39 with Graves' ophthalmopathy. Donor details come from another sample of the same person, matched by shared clones. The sample was blood. In nucleotides, the sequence is TGTGCCACACAGGGGGCGAGGGGCTACACCTTC. It translates as CATQGARGYTF.